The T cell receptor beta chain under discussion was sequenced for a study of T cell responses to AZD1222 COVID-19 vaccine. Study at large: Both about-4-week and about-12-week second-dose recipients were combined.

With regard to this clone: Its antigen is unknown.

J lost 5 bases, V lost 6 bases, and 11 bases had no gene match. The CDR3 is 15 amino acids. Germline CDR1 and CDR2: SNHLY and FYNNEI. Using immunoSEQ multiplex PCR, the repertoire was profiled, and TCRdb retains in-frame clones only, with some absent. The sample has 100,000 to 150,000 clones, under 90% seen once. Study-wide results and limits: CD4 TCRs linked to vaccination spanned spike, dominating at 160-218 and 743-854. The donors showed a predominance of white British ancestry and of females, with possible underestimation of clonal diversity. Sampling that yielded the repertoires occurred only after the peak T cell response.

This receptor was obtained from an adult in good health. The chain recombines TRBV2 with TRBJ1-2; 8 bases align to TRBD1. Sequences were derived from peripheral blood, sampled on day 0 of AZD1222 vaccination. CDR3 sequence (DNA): TGTGCCAGCAGGGGAACCGGGACAGGCGATTATGGCTACACCTTC. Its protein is CASRGTGTGDYGYTF.